The next 30 T cell receptor beta chains were all read from a single sample in a study of blood T cell repertoires in COVID-19. Profiled with immunoSEQ multiplex PCR; TCRdb holds only in-frame clones, not every one. The data show approximately 300,000 clones, with 75% to 90% seen just once and 5.2% held by the top ten. Sequences were obtained from PBMCs or T cells enriched from blood (not recorded which). These receptors originate from a man in his sixties who had recovered from COVID-19.

The V call is TRBV4-1, the J call TRBJ1-1; 8 nucleotides line up with TRBD1. This CDR3 is 16 amino acids long. J lost 3 bases, V lost 0 bases, and 6 bases had no gene match. Per the germline V gene, CDR1 is MGHRA and CDR2 is YSYEKL. CDR3 nucleotide sequence: TGCGCCAGCAGCCAAGAAAACAGGGGGATAGACACTGAAGCTTTCTTT. Amino acid sequence: CASSQENRGIDTEAFF.

A note on this clone: This same CDR3 is encoded by further DNA sequences in the sample. V gene TRBV5-1 combines with J gene TRBJ1-1; D is unclear. The CDR3 covers 13 residues. Germline loops: CDR1 SGHRS, CDR2 YFSETQ. Trimming took off 2 bases at V and 2 bases at J, with 7 bases between the two ends. The CDR3 sequence: CASSFGLNTEAFF. Here the CDR3 DNA reads TGCGCCAGCAGCTTCGGACTTAACACTGAAGCTTTCTTT.

The J gene is TRBJ1-2, the V gene TRBV5-4; D may be TRBD1 (5 bases). Germline CDR1 reads SGHNT; CDR2 reads YYREEE (reference sequence). V was clipped by 0 bases and J by 3 bases, with 12 bases between them. The CDR3 has 15 amino acids. The CDR3 spells CASSLGARADYGYTF. CDR3 nucleotide sequence: TGTGCCAGCAGCTTGGGGGCCAGGGCTGACTATGGCTACACCTTC. Supplemented by reference TRBV5-4 and TRBJ1-2, the full variable domain reads ETGVTQSPTHLIKTRGQQVTLRCSSQSGHNTVSWYQQALGQGPQFIFQYYREEENGRGNFPPRFSGLQFPNYSSELNVNALELDDSALYLCASSLGARADYGYTFGSGTRLTVV.

The chain has TRBV6-5 and TRBJ1-1; D uncertain. The CDR3 totals 15 residues. From germline, CDR1 is MNHEY and CDR2 SVGAGI. V was trimmed by 5 bases and J by 0 bases, leaving 13 bases between them. This CDR3 is CASSPRGTVNTEAFF. For the CDR3, the DNA is TGTGCCAGCAGTCCCCGTGGCACAGTGAACACTGAAGCTTTCTTT.

The chain links TRBV12-3 or TRBV12-4 to TRBJ1-2, with D possibly being TRBD1 (5 bases). The CDR3 spans 13 residues. V dropped 7 bases and J dropped 3 bases, with 12 bases sitting between them. This CDR3 is CASILGPDYGYTF. In nucleotides, the CDR3 is TGTGCCAGCATCTTGGGGCCGGACTATGGCTACACCTTC.

The chain joins TRBV28 to TRBJ1-1; possible D gene TRBD1, 6 bases. The CDR3 is made up of 13 amino acids. The germline V and J ends were trimmed by 8 bases and 0 bases, with 10 bases remaining between them. Germline V gene data show CDR1 as MDHEN and CDR2 as SYDVKM. CDR3 sequence: CASLDSMNTEAFF. The CDR3 region has the DNA TGTGCCAGCTTGGACAGCATGAACACTGAAGCTTTCTTT. Variable domain in full (rest from reference TRBV28 and TRBJ1-1): DVKVTQSSRYLVKRTGEKVFLECVQDMDHENMFWYRQDPGLGLRLIYFSYDVKMKEKGDIPEGYSVSREKKERFSLILESASTNQTSMYLCASLDSMNTEAFFGQGTRLTVV.

The V and J genes are TRBV28 and TRBJ2-4; 8 positions agree with TRBD2. V lost 5 bases to trimming and J lost 7 bases; unmatched junction nucleotides: 10. Per the germline V gene, CDR1 is MDHEN and CDR2 is SYDVKM. The CDR3 is 15 amino acids. DNA of the CDR3: TGTGCCAGCAGTCCTGCACCAGCGGGGGACAACATTCAGTACTTC. This sequence encodes CASSPAPAGDNIQYF. Complete variable domain (other parts from reference TRBV28 and TRBJ2-4): DVKVTQSSRYLVKRTGEKVFLECVQDMDHENMFWYRQDPGLGLRLIYFSYDVKMKEKGDIPEGYSVSREKKERFSLILESASTNQTSMYLCASSPAPAGDNIQYFGAGTRLSVL.

The chain uses TRBV9 and TRBJ2-1; 7 bases line up with TRBD2. The germline gives CDR1 SGDLS, CDR2 YYNGEE. The CDR3 is 15 amino acids. The V segment lost 2 bases and the J segment 2 bases; nucleotides outside the gene matches: 4. CDR3: CASSVSGNAYNEQFF. The CDR3 DNA follows: TGTGCCAGCAGCGTGAGCGGGAACGCCTACAATGAGCAGTTCTTC.

This chain connects TRBV5-1 to TRBJ2-7; 14 bases align to TRBD2. The germline CDR1 and CDR2 sequences are SGHRS and YFSETQ. After removal of 3 bases from V and 4 bases from J, the junction contained 3 bases not matched to a gene. This CDR3 has 15 amino acids. CDR3 coding DNA: TGCGCCAGCAGCTCCGGGACTAGCGGGAGTTACGAGCAGTACTTC. Protein: CASSSGTSGSYEQYF.

This chain uses TRBV27 with TRBJ2-1; D is ambiguous. This CDR3 is 14 amino acids long. The V end lost 5 bases, the J end lost 4 bases, and 12 bases lay between the germline ends. Per the germline V gene, CDR1 is MNHEY and CDR2 is SMNVEV (reference sequence). The CDR3 loop reads CASSVEFPYNEQFF. DNA of the CDR3: TGTGCCAGCAGTGTGGAGTTCCCGTACAATGAGCAGTTCTTC.

V and J are TRBV7-3 and TRBJ2-3; 9 bases align to TRBD2. From germline, CDR1 is SGHTA and CDR2 FQGTGA. This CDR3 spans 16 amino acids. V shed 1 base, J shed 1 base, and the junction held 3 bases outside the gene matches. Here the CDR3 reads CASSLRPSGGTDTQYF. For the CDR3, the DNA is TGTGCCAGCAGCTTAAGGCCTAGCGGGGGCACAGATACGCAGTATTTT.

The V gene is TRBV7-9, the J gene TRBJ2-3; TRBD2 aligns across 10 bases. After removal of 4 bases from V and 2 bases from J, the junction contained 15 bases not matched to a gene. The CDR3 runs 19 residues. Germline V lookup: CDR1 SEHNR, CDR2 FQNEAQ (reference sequence). The CDR3 DNA follows: TGTGCCAGCAGCTCCTTCCGTCGGGGACTAGCGAGATACACAGATACGCAGTATTTT. The encoded protein is CASSSFRRGLARYTDTQYF. The whole variable domain, filled in from reference TRBV7-9 and TRBJ2-3, reads DTGVSQNPRHKITKRGQNVTFRCDPISEHNRLYWYRQTLGQGPEFLTYFQNEAQLEKSRLLSDRFSAERPKGSFSTLEIQRTEQGDSAMYLCASSSFRRGLARYTDTQYFGPGTRLTVL.

This chain joins TRBV6-5 and TRBJ1-2; 7 nucleotides line up with TRBD1. Unmatched junction bases numbered 12, after V lost 7 bases and J lost 4 bases. In germline, CDR1 is MNHEY, CDR2 SVGAGI. The CDR3 spans 15 residues. CDR3 sequence reads: CASTYRSQGGYGYTF. Written as DNA, the CDR3 is TGTGCCAGCACCTACAGGAGCCAGGGGGGCTATGGCTACACCTTC.

This clone was seen just once. The chain recombines TRBV28 with TRBJ2-5; no reliable D call. Trimming shortened V by 1 base and J by 5 bases, and 8 bases separated the two germline ends. The CDR3 has 13 residues. Per germline, CDR1 MDHEN and CDR2 SYDVKM. The CDR3 sequence: CASSLFSGETQYF. The CDR3 DNA follows: TGTGCCAGCAGTTTATTTTCCGGGGAGACCCAGTACTTC.

The CDR3 DNA reads TGTGCCAGCAGCAGCTGGGGGGGTGGATTTGAGTACTTC. Translated, it gives CASSSWGGGFEYF. The chain employs TRBV11-2 and TRBJ2-7; 7 bases align to TRBD2. The CDR3 is 13 residues long. The V and J ends lost 5 bases and 11 bases, in that order; junction bases with no gene match: 12. From germline, CDR1 is SGHAT and CDR2 FQNNGV. Full variable domain (remainder filled in from reference TRBV11-2 and TRBJ2-7): EAGVAQSPRYKIIEKRQSVAFWCNPISGHATLYWYQQILGQGPKLLIQFQNNGVVDDSQLPKDRFSAERLKGVDSTLKIQPAKLEDSAVYLCASSSWGGGFEYFGPGTRLTVT.

The chain uses TRBV6-5 and TRBJ1-2, with 9 bases aligning to TRBD1. Germline CDR1 is MNHEY and CDR2 is SVGAGI. This CDR3 has 14 amino acids. The V gene end was trimmed by 6 bases and the J gene end by 1 base; junction bases not matched to a gene: 3. CDR3 in amino acids: CASRTGQGNYGYTF. The CDR3 DNA reads TGTGCCAGCAGGACGGGACAGGGTAACTATGGCTACACCTTC.

The CDR3 loop is CASSGNRGNEQFF. The DNA of the CDR3 is TGTGCCAGCAGTGGAAACAGGGGTAATGAGCAGTTCTTC. The chain combines TRBV27 with TRBJ2-1, with TRBD1 matching 7 bases. CDR1 and CDR2 from the germline V gene are MNHEY and SMNVEV (reference sequence). The V segment lost 5 bases and the J segment 7 bases; nucleotides outside the gene matches: 5. CDR3 length: 13 amino acids.

The CDR3, as DNA: TGTGCCAGCGGACTGGCTCCAGGCTACGAGCAGTACTTC. This translates into CASGLAPGYEQYF. The gene calls are TRBV6-5 and TRBJ2-7; a possible D gene is TRBD2 (5 bases). The CDR3 has 13 residues. V lost 8 bases to trimming and J lost 3 bases, with 14 bases between them. Germline loops: CDR1 MNHEY, CDR2 SVGAGI.

The chain has TRBV28 and TRBJ1-3; no clear D. V was trimmed by 5 bases and J by 0 bases, leaving 11 bases between them. CDR3 length equals 15 residues. Germline V CDR1 and CDR2: MDHEN, SYDVKM. CDR3 DNA: TGTGCCAGCAGTGCGGACGGGAGCTCTGGAAACACCATATATTTT. Its protein product is CASSADGSSGNTIYF.

This clone showed up just once. The rearrangement uses TRBV12-3 or TRBV12-4 and TRBJ1-2; 8 positions match TRBD1. Trimming removed 5 bases from V and 7 bases from J; junction bases left unmatched: 6. The CDR3 spans 13 residues. CDR3 nucleotides: TGTGCCAGCAGTCCGCGGACAGGGATTGGCTACACCTTC. Translation: CASSPRTGIGYTF.

The rearrangement joins TRBV6-5 to TRBJ1-4, with unresolved D. Trimming removed 6 bases from V and 2 bases from J, with 7 bases in between. Germline V CDR1 and CDR2: MNHEY, SVGAGI. This CDR3 comprises 13 residues. The CDR3 sequence: CASSGSTNEKLFF. The CDR3 nucleotides are TGTGCCAGCAGCGGGTCGACTAATGAAAAACTGTTTTTT.

The rearrangement joins TRBV18 to TRBJ1-4; TRBD1 might be the D (5 bases). Trimming took off 4 bases at V and 5 bases at J, with 8 bases between the two ends. This CDR3 is built from 13 residues. CDR1 is KGHSH and CDR2 is LQKENI in the germline V gene. In nucleotides, the CDR3 is TGTGCCAGCTCACGTCAGGGCAATGAAAAACTGTTTTTT. Amino acids: CASSRQGNEKLFF. The full variable domain, with the rest looked up from reference TRBV18 and TRBJ1-4, is NAGVMQNPRHLVRRRGQEARLRCSPMKGHSHVYWYRQLPEEGLKFMVYLQKENIIDESGMPKERFSAEFPKEGPSILRIQQVVRGDSAAYFCASSRQGNEKLFFGSGTQLSVL.

V and J are TRBV9 and TRBJ1-3; no firm D call. V was trimmed by 3 bases and J by 4 bases, leaving 11 bases between them. CDR1 and CDR2 (germline): SGDLS, YYNGEE. This CDR3 has 14 amino acids. The DNA of the CDR3 is TGTGCCAGCAGCGACGTGCGAGGAGGAAACACCATATATTTT. The encoded protein is CASSDVRGGNTIYF. Combining the CDR3 with reference TRBV9 and TRBJ1-3 gives the whole variable domain DSGVTQTPKHLITATGQRVTLRCSPRSGDLSVYWYQQSLDQGLQFLIQYYNGEERAKGNILERFSAQQFPDLHSELNLSSLELGDSALYFCASSDVRGGNTIYFGEGSWLTVV.

This chain links TRBV7-6 with TRBJ1-1; no clear D gene. The V gene lost 2 bases and the J gene lost 0 bases, with 10 bases spanning the gap. CDR3 length: 15 amino acids. Germline CDR1 reads SGHVS; CDR2 reads FNYEAQ. Here the CDR3 reads CASSLIGGVNTEAFF. CDR3 bases: TGTGCCAGCAGCTTAATAGGCGGAGTGAACACTGAAGCTTTCTTT.

The rearrangement uses TRBV14 and TRBJ1-2; tentatively, D is TRBD1 (6 bases). CDR1 and CDR2 (germline): SGHDN, FVKESK. The CDR3 extends over 15 amino acids. The V gene lost 1 base and the J gene lost 3 bases, with 12 bases spanning the gap. The CDR3 sequence: CASSQGSGEYYGYTF. The CDR3 DNA reads TGTGCCAGCAGCCAAGGTTCAGGGGAGTACTATGGCTACACCTTC.

The chain joins TRBV3-1 (or the pseudogene TRBV3-2) to TRBJ1-1; a possible D gene is TRBD1 (6 bases). In germline, CDR1 is LGHDT, CDR2 YNNKEL (reference sequence). Deletions cut 3 bases from V and 1 base from J, with 9 bases between. The CDR3 has 14 residues. The DNA of the CDR3 is TGTGCCAGCAGCCATAGGGACAAGAACACTGAAGCTTTCTTT. Translated: CASSHRDKNTEAFF.

The chain joins TRBV24-1 to TRBJ2-2; D might be TRBD2 (5 bases). The CDR3 contains 17 residues. The germline gives CDR1 KGHDR, CDR2 SFDVKD. The V end lost 5 bases, the J end lost 1 base, and 16 bases lay between the germline ends. CDR3 amino acids: CATSGGILGGNTGELFF. CDR3 nucleotide sequence: TGTGCCACCAGTGGGGGTATACTAGGAGGGAACACCGGGGAGCTGTTTTTT.

This CDR3 reads CASSLVGVIYEQYF. CDR3 nucleotide sequence: TGTGCCAGCAGCTTAGTGGGCGTGATCTACGAGCAGTACTTC. The chain carries TRBV7-2 and TRBJ2-7; D not certain. The CDR3 totals 14 residues. The V and J ends lost 1 base and 3 bases respectively, with 10 bases between them. CDR1 and CDR2 (germline): SGHTA, FQGNSA.

This sequence joins TRBV7-3 and TRBJ2-1; 9 bases are a match to TRBD2. Per germline, CDR1 SGHTA and CDR2 FQGTGA. CDR3 size: 15 residues. Trimming took 5 bases from V and 3 from J; bases not matched to a gene: 5. CDR3 sequence (DNA): TGTGCCAGCAGCCGAGGACTAGCGTACTACAATGAGCAGTTCTTC. This codes for CASSRGLAYYNEQFF.

The chain has TRBV3-1 (or the pseudogene TRBV3-2) and TRBJ2-2; 7 bases are a match to TRBD1. The CDR3 runs to 14 residues. The junction had 2 bases not matched to a gene; V was cut back by 1 base and J by 6 bases. CDR1 and CDR2 from the germline V gene are LGHDT and YNNKEL (reference sequence). The chain's CDR3 is CASSQAGTAGELFF. CDR3 sequence (DNA): TGTGCCAGCAGCCAAGCAGGGACAGCCGGGGAGCTGTTTTTT.